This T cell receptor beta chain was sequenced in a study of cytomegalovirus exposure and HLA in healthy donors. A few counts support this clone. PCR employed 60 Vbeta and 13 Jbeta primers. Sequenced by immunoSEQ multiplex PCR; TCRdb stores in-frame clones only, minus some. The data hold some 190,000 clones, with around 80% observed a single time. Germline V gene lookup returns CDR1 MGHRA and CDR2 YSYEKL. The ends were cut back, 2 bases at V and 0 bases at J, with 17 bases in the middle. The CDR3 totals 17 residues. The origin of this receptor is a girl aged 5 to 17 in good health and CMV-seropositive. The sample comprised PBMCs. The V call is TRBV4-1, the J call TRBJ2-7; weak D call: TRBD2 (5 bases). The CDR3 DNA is TGCGCCAGCAGCCAACTGGACTTCGTGGGTGGCTCCTACGAGCAGTACTTC. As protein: CASSQLDFVGGSYEQYF.